A selection of T cell receptor beta chains follows, all from one sample in a study of blood T cell repertoires in COVID-19. The protocol was immunoSEQ multiplex PCR, while the TCRdb copy is restricted to in-frame clones and leaves out a portion. The sample holds 250,000 to 400,000 clones; about 87% are singletons and the top ten take about 1.5%. The specimen sequenced was peripheral blood. These receptors originate from a woman between 25 and 40 years old with COVID-19, enrolled during active disease. Both conserved end residues are part of each CDR3. Each record gives: J gene, V gene, CDR3 protein.

TRBJ2-2 TRBV28 CASSIQGTANTGELFF
TRBJ1-1 TRBV5-1 CASSPTGEVSRTEAFF
TRBJ1-1 TRBV4-2 CASSRRGLNTEAFF
TRBJ2-5 TRBV28 CASRPTRIPETQYF
TRBJ2-2 TRBV4-1 CASSQRGSGGELFF
TRBJ2-2 TRBV27 CASSPRGPGAGELFF
TRBJ2-7 TRBV4-2 CASSQDRGRGSSYEQYF
TRBJ1-1 TRBV5-8 CASSSGQGNTEAFF
TRBJ1-5 TRBV6-1 CASSEKQYQPQHF
TRBJ1-2 TRBV11-2 CASSRGGGLGYGYTF
TRBJ2-7 TRBV6-9 CASIKSGNVEQYF
TRBJ1-6 TRBV15 CATSRGRSSYNSPLHF
TRBJ1-2 TRBV6-5 CASSSTPGRDDDGYTF
TRBJ2-5 TRBV19 CASSTLYRGGQETQYF
TRBJ2-1 TRBV5-5 CASTPTGGINEQFF
TRBJ2-7 TRBV7-2 CASSPQGAGYEQYF
TRBJ2-6 TRBV2 CASREYIVGANVLTF
TRBJ1-2 TRBV5-1 CASHSGGTGWDYGYTF
TRBJ1-5 TRBV18 CASSRTGEDQPQHF
TRBJ1-4 TRBV28 CASSLLRGGEKLFF
TRBJ1-5 TRBV15 CATSRETESNQPQHF
TRBJ1-3 TRBV5-4 CASSPFGGNTIYF